The entry below describes one T cell receptor (beta chain). This entry comes from a study of OX40 agonist ivuxolimab in advanced cancers. The CDR3 is made up of 14 amino acids. Per germline, CDR1 LNHDA and CDR2 SQIVND (reference sequence). V shed 11 bases and J shed 0 bases, with 14 bases lying between them. TCRdb keeps only in-frame clones here, not all; method: immunoSEQ multiplex PCR. The sample lists some 42,000 clones; 70% to 85% were seen once. Patients were excluded for autoimmune disease history or systemic immunosuppression. This chain uses TRBV19 with TRBJ1-5; possibly TRBD1 for D (6 bases). The TCR was taken from an adult with an advanced solid tumor such as melanoma, head and neck, liver or kidney cancer. Specimen: CD4+ or CD8+ T cells sorted from blood, collected in a trial of the OX40 agonist ivuxolimab. The CDR3 region is CADSGTYSNQPQHF. In nucleotides, the CDR3 is TGTGCCGATAGTGGGACATATAGCAATCAGCCCCAGCATTTT. Looking up the rest from reference TRBV19 and TRBJ1-5 gives the full variable domain: DGGITQSPKYLFRKEGQNVTLSCEQNLNHDAMYWYRQDPGQGLRLIYYSQIVNDFQKGDIAEGYSVSREKKESFPLTVTSAQKNPTAFYLCADSGTYSNQPQHFGDGTRLSIL.